This T cell receptor beta chain was sequenced during a study of cytomegalovirus exposure and HLA in healthy donors. Overall study context: Membership in the Caucasian-associated ancestry cluster was found for 75% to 85% of fewer than 450 genotyped donors.

V was pared by 1 base and J by 5 bases, with 11 bases between. Germline-derived CDR1 and CDR2 are SNHLY and FYNNEI. CDR3 length: 14 amino acids. Vbeta (60) and Jbeta (13) primers were used in the PCR. Measured with immunoSEQ multiplex PCR; TCRdb has only the in-frame clones, and not every one. The data contain 150,000 to 200,000 clones, around 83% of them seen just once; the ten biggest clones take up about 4%. This clone occurred a few times. Sample: PBMCs. The chain has TRBV2 and TRBJ2-5; D perhaps matches TRBD2 (6 bases). The TCR was taken from a man aged 45-65 years in good health and CMV-seropositive. This chain's CDR3 is CASSEGAGWETQYF. CDR3 nucleotide sequence: TGTGCCAGCAGTGAAGGCGCGGGGTGGGAGACCCAGTACTTC. The variable domain in full, completed from reference TRBV2 and TRBJ2-5, reads EPEVTQTPSHQVTQMGQEVILRCVPISNHLYFYWYRQILGQKVEFLVSFYNNEISEKSEIFDDQFSVERPDGSNFTLKIRSTKLEDSAMYFCASSEGAGWETQYFGPGTRLLVL.